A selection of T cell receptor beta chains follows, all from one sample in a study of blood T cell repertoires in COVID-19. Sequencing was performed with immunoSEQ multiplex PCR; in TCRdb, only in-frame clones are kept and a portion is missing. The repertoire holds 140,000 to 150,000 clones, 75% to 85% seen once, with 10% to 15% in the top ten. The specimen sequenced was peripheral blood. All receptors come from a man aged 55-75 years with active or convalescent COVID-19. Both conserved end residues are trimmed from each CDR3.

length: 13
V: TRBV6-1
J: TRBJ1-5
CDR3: ASSEVTGGAQPQH

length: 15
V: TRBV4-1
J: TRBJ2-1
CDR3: ASSQAGLAGGYNEQF

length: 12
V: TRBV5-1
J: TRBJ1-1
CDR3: ASSFGQGKTEAF

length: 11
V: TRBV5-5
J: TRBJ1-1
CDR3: ASSLGPDTEAF

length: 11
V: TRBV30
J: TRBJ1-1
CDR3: AWSVSDGTEAF

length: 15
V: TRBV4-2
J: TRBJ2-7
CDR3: ASSQVGPGQGAYEQY

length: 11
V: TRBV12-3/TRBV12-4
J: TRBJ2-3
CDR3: ASSFLAQDTQY

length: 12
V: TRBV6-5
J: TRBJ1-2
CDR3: ASSQERMAYGYT

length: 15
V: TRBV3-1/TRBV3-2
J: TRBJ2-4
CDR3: ASSQVGGRGLGNIQY

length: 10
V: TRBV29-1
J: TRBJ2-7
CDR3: SVQSGGYEQY

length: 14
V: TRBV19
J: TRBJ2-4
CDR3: ASSPNTSGRGNIQY

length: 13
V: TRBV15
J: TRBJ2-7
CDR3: ATSRGLAGTYEQY

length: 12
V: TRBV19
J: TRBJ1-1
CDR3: ASRRQTTNTEAF

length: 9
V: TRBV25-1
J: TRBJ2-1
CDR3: ASRRYNEQF

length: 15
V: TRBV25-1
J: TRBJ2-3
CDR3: ASSAPSGRAVTDTQY

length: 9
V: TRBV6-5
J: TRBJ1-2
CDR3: ASTRAGGYT

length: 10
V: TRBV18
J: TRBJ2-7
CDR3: ASSPDNYEQY

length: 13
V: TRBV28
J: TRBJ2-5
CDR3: ASSLTPGGRETQY

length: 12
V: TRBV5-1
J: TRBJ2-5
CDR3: ASSDGTGEETQY

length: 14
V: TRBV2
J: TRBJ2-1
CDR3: ASRGGTSGSYNEQF

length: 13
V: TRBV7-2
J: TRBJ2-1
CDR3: ASSSGLAGVKEQF

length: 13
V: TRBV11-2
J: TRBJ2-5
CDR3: ASSLRRLAQETQY

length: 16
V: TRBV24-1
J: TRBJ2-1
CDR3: ATSDPLAGGPGDNEQF

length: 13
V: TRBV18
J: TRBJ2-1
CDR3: ASSPGQGSYNEQF

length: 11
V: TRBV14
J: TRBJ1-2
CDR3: ASRRTGGSGYT

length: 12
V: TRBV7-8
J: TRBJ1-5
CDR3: ASSLGGGDQPQH

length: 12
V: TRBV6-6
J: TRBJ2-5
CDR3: ASSERTLPETQY

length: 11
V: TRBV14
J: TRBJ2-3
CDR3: ASSPQGADTQY

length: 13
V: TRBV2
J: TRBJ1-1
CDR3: ASSSQAPSNTEAF

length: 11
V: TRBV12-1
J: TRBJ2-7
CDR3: ASSSLAYYEQY

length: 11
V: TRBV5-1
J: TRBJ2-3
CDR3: ASSSLVTDTQY

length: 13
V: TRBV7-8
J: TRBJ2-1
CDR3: ASSPEAGGNNEQF

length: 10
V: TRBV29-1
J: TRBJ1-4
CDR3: SAPGFNEKLF

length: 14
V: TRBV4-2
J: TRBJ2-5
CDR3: ASSQTGTSPGETQY

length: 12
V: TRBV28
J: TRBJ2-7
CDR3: ASSRREALPEQY

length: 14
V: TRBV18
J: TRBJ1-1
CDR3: ASSPSLQGLNTEAF

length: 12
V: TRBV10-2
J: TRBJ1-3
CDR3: ASSEYRAGNTIY

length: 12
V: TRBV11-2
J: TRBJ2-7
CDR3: ASSLARGGNEQY